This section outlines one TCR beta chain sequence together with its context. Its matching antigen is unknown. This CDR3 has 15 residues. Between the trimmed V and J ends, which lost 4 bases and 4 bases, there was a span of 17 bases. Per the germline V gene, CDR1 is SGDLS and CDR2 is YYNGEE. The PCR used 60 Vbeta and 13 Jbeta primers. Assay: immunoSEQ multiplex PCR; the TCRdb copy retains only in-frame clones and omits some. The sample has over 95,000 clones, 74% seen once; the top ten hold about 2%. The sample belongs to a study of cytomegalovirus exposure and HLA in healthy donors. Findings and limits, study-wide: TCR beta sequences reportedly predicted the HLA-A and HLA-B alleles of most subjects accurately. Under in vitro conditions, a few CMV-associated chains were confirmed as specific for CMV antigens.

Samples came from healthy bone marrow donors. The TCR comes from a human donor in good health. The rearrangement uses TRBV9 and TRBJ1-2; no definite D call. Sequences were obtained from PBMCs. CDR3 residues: CASSPRTGNPYGYTF. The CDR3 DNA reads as TGTGCCAGCAGCCCCCGGACGGGGAATCCCTATGGCTACACCTTC.